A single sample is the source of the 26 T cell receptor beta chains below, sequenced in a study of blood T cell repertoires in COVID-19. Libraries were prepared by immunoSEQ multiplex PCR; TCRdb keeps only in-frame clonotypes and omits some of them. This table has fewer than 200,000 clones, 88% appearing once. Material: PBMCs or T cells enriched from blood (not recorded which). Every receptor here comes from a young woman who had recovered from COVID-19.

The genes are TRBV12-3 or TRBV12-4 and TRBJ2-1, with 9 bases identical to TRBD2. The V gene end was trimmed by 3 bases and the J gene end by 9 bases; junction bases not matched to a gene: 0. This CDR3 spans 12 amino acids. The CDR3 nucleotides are TGTGCCAGCAGTTTGACTAGCGGTGAGCAGTTCTTC. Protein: CASSLTSGEQFF.

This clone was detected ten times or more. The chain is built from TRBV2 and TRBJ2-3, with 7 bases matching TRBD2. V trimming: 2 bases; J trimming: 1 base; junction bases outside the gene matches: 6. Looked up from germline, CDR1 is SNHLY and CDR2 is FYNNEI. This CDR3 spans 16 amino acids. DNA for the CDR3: TGTGCCAGCAGTGAACAACTAGCGAGGGGCACAGATACGCAGTATTTT. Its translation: CASSEQLARGTDTQYF.

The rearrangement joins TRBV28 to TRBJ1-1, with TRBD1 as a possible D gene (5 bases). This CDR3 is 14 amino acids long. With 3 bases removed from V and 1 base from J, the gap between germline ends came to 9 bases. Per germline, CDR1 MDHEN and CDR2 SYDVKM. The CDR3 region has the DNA TGTGCCAGCAGTTTGACAGCTTCGAACACTGAAGCTTTCTTT. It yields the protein CASSLTASNTEAFF.

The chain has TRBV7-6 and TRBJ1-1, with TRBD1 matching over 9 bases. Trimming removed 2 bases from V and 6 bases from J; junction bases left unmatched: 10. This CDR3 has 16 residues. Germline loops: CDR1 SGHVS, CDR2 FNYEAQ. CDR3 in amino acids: CASSLPGTGLSAEAFF. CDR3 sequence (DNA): TGTGCCAGCAGCTTACCTGGGACAGGGTTATCCGCTGAAGCTTTCTTT.

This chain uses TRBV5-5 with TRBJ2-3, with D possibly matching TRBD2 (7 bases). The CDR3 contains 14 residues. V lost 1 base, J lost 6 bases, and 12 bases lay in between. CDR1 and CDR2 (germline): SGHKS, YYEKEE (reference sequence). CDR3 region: CASSLRGGLDTQYF. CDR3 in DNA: TGTGCCAGCAGCTTGCGCGGGGGCCTCGATACGCAGTATTTT.

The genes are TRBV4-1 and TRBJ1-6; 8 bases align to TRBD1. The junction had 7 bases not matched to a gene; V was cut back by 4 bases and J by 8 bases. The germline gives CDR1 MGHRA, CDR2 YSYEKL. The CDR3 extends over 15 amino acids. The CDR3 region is CASSRKTGEDSPLHF. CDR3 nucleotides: TGCGCCAGCAGCCGAAAGACAGGGGAGGATTCACCCCTCCACTTT.

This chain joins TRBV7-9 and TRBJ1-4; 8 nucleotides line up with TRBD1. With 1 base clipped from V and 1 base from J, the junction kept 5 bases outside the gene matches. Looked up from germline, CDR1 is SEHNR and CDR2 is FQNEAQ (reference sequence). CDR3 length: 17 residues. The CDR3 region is CASSLVQGAGTNEKLFF. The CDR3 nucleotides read TGTGCCAGCAGCTTAGTCCAGGGGGCAGGAACTAATGAAAAACTGTTTTTT.

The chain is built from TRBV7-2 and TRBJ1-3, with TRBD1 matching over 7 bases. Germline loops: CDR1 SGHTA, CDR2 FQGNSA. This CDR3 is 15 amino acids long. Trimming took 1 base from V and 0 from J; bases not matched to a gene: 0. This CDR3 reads CASSLEGASGNTIYF. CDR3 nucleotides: TGTGCCAGCAGCTTAGAGGGGGCCTCTGGAAACACCATATATTTT.

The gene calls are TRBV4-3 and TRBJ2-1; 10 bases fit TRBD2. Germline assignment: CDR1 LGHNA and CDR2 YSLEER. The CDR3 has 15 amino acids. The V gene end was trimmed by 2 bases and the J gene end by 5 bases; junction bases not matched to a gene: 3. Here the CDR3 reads CASSQTSGANNEQFF. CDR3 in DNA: TGCGCCAGCAGCCAAACTAGCGGGGCTAACAATGAGCAGTTCTTC.

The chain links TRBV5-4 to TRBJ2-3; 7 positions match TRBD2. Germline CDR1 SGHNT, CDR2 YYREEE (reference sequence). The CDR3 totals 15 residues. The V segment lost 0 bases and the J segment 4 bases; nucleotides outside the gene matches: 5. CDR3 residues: CASSLGGGRADTQYF. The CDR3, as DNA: TGTGCCAGCAGCTTGGGCGGGGGACGGGCAGATACGCAGTATTTT.

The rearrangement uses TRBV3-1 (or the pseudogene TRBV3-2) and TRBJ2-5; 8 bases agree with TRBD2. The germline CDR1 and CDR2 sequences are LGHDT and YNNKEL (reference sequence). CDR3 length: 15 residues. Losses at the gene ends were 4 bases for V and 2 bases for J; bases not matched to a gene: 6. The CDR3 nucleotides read TGTGCCAGCAGCCGCCCACTAGCGGTACAAGAGACCCAGTACTTC. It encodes CASSRPLAVQETQYF.

CDR3 DNA sequence: TGTGCCAGCTCACTAAGTACATACGAGCAGTACTTC. This codes for CASSLSTYEQYF. V gene TRBV18 combines with J gene TRBJ2-7; no firm D call. The length of the CDR3 is 12 residues. Germline lookup yields CDR1 KGHSH and CDR2 LQKENI. The V end lost 4 bases, the J end lost 4 bases, and 8 bases lay between the germline ends.

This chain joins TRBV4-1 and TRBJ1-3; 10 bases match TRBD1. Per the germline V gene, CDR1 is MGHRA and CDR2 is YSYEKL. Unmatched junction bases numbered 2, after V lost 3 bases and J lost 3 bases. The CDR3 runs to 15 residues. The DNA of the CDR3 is TGCGCCAGCAGCCAGACAGGGGGCAGTGGAAACACCATATATTTT. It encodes CASSQTGGSGNTIYF.

CDR3 DNA: TGTGCCAGCAGTCTTACAGGGTTTGCAAGTGAAGCTTTCTTT. Translated: CASSLTGFASEAFF. The chain couples TRBV7-2 to TRBJ1-1; tentative D call: TRBD1 (6 bases). The CDR3 is 14 amino acids. The germline gives CDR1 SGHTA, CDR2 FQGNSA. Trimming shortened V by 6 bases and J by 7 bases, and 18 bases separated the two germline ends.

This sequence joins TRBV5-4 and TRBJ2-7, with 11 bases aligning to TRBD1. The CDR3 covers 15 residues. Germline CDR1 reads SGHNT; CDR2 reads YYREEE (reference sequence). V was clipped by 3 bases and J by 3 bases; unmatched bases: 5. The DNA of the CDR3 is TGTGCCAGCAGCTGGGGGACAGGGGGACACTACGAGCAGTACTTC. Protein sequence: CASSWGTGGHYEQYF.

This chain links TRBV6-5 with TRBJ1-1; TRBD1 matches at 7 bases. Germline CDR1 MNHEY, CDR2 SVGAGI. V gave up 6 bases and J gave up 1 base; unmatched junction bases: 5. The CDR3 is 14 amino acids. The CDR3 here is CASRNRGSNTEAFF. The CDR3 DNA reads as TGTGCCAGCAGAAACAGGGGATCGAACACTGAAGCTTTCTTT.

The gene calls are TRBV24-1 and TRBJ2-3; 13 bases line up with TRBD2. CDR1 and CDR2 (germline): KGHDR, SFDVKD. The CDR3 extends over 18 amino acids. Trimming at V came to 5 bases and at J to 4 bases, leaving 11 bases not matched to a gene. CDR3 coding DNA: TGTGCCACCAGTGGCGACCGAGGACTAGCGGGAGTGGCAGATACGCAGTATTTT. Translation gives CATSGDRGLAGVADTQYF.

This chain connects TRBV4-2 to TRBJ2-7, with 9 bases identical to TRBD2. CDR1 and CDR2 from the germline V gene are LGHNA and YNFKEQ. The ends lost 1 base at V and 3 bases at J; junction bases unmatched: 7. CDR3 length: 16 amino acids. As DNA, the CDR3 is TGTGCCAGCAGCCAAGGGGGAGCGGGAGGCCACTACGAGCAGTACTTC. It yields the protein CASSQGGAGGHYEQYF.

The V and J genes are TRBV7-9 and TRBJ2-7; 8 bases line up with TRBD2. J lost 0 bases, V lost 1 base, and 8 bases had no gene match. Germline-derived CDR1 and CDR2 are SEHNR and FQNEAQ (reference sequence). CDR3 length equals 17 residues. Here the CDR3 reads CASSLVSGGRTSYEQYF. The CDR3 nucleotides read TGTGCCAGCAGCTTAGTATCTGGCGGGAGGACCTCCTACGAGCAGTACTTC.

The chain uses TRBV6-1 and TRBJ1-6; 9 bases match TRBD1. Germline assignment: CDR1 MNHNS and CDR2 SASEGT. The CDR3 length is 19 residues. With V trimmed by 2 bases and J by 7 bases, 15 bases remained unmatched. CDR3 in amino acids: CASSETGGLGQGQNSPLHF. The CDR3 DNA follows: TGTGCCAGCAGTGAAACGGGGGGACTTGGACAGGGGCAAAATTCACCCCTCCACTTT.

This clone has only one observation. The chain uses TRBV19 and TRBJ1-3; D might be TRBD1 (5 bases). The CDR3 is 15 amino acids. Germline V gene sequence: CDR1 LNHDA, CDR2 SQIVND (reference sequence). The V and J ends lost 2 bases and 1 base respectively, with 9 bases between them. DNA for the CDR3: TGTGCCAGTAGTATAAAGGGGTGGTCTGGAAACACCATATATTTT. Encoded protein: CASSIKGWSGNTIYF.

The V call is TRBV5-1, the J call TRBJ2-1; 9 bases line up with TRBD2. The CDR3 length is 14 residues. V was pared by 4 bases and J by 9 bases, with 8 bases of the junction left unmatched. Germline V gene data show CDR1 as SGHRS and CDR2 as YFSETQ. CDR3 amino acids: CASSRVAGAIEQFF. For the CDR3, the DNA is TGCGCCAGCAGCCGCGTAGCGGGAGCCATTGAGCAGTTCTTC.

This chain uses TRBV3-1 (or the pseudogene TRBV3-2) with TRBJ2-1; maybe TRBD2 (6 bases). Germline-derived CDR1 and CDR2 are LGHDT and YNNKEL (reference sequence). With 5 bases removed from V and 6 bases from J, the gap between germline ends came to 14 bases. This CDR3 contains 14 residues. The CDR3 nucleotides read TGTGCCAGCAGCTTACAGCGGGTTGGCAATGAGCAGTTCTTC. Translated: CASSLQRVGNEQFF.

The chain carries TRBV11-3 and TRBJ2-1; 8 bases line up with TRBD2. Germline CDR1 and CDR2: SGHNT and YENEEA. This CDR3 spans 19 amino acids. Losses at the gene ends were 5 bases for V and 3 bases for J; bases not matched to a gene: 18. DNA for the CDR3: TGTGCCAGCAGCCGGTCTCGGGGGGGAGGGCATATCCACTACAATGAGCAGTTCTTC. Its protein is CASSRSRGGGHIHYNEQFF.

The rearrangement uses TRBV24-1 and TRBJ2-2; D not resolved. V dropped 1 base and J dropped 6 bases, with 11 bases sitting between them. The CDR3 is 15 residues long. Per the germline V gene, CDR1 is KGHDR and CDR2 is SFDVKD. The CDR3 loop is CATSDFDGLAGELFF. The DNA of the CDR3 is TGTGCCACCAGTGATTTCGATGGCCTAGCCGGGGAGCTGTTTTTT.

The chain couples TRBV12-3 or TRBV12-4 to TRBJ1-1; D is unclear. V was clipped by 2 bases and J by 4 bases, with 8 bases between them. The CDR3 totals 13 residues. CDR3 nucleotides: TGTGCCAGCAGTTTATCGGTCGCCACTGAAGCTTTCTTT. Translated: CASSLSVATEAFF.